The 15 T cell receptor beta chains below come from one sample, sequenced in a study of early T cells in non-severe SARS-CoV-2 infection. TCRdb reanalysed the 5' RACE reads using MiXCR and keeps one entry per CDR3 protein. The sample holds over 90,000 distinct CDR3 sequences, 10% to 15% seen once. The source was whole blood, collected at baseline. These receptors were collected from an adult who was a healthcare worker with PCR-confirmed SARS-CoV-2 infection or an uninfected control (not recorded which).

V and J are TRBV11-1 and TRBJ2-3, with TRBD1 matching over 9 bases. From germline, CDR1 is SGHAT and CDR2 FQDESV (reference sequence). The length of the CDR3 is 16 residues. Trimming removed 0 bases from V and 2 bases from J; junction bases left unmatched: 3. This CDR3 reads CASSLARDRVTDTQYF. CDR3 nucleotide sequence: TGTGCCAGCAGCTTAGCACGGGACAGGGTCACAGATACGCAGTATTTT.

The DNA for the CDR3 is TGTGCCAGCAGCAACCGACAGGGCCAAGAGACCCAGTACTTC. Translating it yields CASSNRQGQETQYF. V is TRBV9 and J is TRBJ2-5, with 7 bases that match TRBD1. With 4 bases clipped from V and 1 base from J, the junction kept 4 bases outside the gene matches. The CDR3 runs 14 residues. Germline assignment: CDR1 SGDLS and CDR2 YYNGEE. Full variable domain (missing parts from reference TRBV9 and TRBJ2-5): DSGVTQTPKHLITATGQRVTLRCSPRSGDLSVYWYQQSLDQGLQFLIQYYNGEERAKGNILERFSAQQFPDLHSELNLSSLELGDSALYFCASSNRQGQETQYFGPGTRLLVL.

V and J are TRBV20-1 and TRBJ1-1; D is perhaps TRBD1 (5 bases). V lost 5 bases and J 0 bases, leaving 10 bases between the germline ends. The CDR3 runs 13 residues. Germline CDR1 reads DFQATT; CDR2 reads SNEGSKA (reference sequence). DNA for the CDR3: TGCAGTGCTTTTGGACATCTGAACACTGAAGCTTTCTTT. Its protein is CSAFGHLNTEAFF.

In its sample, this clonotype was seen a few times. The V and J genes are TRBV4-1 and TRBJ2-7; no reliable D call. The CDR3 is made up of 13 amino acids. V was cut by 0 bases and J by 3 bases, with 6 bases left in between. Germline V lookup: CDR1 MGHRA, CDR2 YSYEKL. The CDR3: CASSQDASYEQYF. The CDR3 DNA is TGCGCCAGCAGCCAAGATGCGAGCTACGAGCAGTACTTC.

This clonotype came up a few times. The chain recombines TRBV5-4 with TRBJ2-1, with D perhaps given as TRBD1 or TRBD2 (5 bases each). From germline, CDR1 is SGHNT and CDR2 YYREEE (reference sequence). V was cut by 2 bases and J by 0 bases, with 9 bases left in between. The CDR3 runs 15 residues. The CDR3 sequence is CASSFEGSSYNEQFF. The CDR3 region has the DNA TGTGCCAGCAGCTTTGAGGGGAGCTCCTACAATGAGCAGTTCTTC.

This clonotype was seen a few times. The DNA for the CDR3 is TGTGCCAGTCGTGCTTCGACCGGGGAAGAGACCCAGTACTTC. Translated, it gives CASRASTGEETQYF. V and J are TRBV12-3 or TRBV12-4 and TRBJ2-5, with D possibly TRBD2 on 5 matching bases. The CDR3 has 14 amino acids. V lost 9 bases, J lost 3 bases, and 17 bases lay in between.

This clonotype was picked up many times. The V call is TRBV9, the J call TRBJ1-2; a weak D match, TRBD1 (6 bases). The CDR3 has 12 residues. V lost 4 bases and J lost 5, with 9 bases in between. The V gene's germline CDR1 is SGDLS and CDR2 YYNGEE. This chain's CDR3 is CASSRTAYGYTF. The DNA for the CDR3 is TGTGCCAGCAGCCGGACAGCTTATGGCTACACCTTC.

This rearrangement joins TRBV9 to TRBJ2-2; 9 nucleotides line up with TRBD2. The trim removed 2 bases at V and 3 bases at J, leaving 5 bases unmatched. CDR3 length: 16 residues. The V gene's germline CDR1 is SGDLS and CDR2 YYNGEE. CDR3 amino acids: CASSVLAGWDTGELFF. CDR3 bases: TGTGCCAGCAGCGTTCTAGCGGGGTGGGACACCGGGGAGCTGTTTTTT.

V usage is TRBV29-1 and J usage is TRBJ1-1; tentative D call: TRBD1 (6 bases). The germline V gene encodes CDR1 SQVTM and CDR2 ANQGSEA. The CDR3 extends over 12 amino acids. V lost 1 base, J lost 10 bases, and 13 bases lay in between. As DNA, the CDR3 is TGCAGCGTTGAAGCACAGGACAGAAGAGCTTTCTTT. It translates to CSVEAQDRRAFF.

J is TRBJ1-5 and V is TRBV28, with D unclear. Trimming shortened V by 5 bases and J by 7 bases, and 12 bases separated the two germline ends. The germline V gene has CDR1 MDHEN and CDR2 SYDVKM. The CDR3 sequence is 13 residues long. The CDR3: CASSPADGQPQHF. The CDR3, as DNA: TGTGCCAGCAGTCCGGCTGACGGCCAGCCCCAGCATTTT.

The V and J genes are TRBV11-2 and TRBJ2-1, with D possibly being TRBD2 (5 bases). The V end was cut by 5 bases, the J end by 10 bases, with 15 bases between. CDR1 and CDR2 from the germline V gene are SGHAT and FQNNGV. The CDR3 covers 13 residues. In DNA, the CDR3 is TGTGCCAGCAGCCCAGGACCGAGGGAAGAGCAGTTCTTC. Protein: CASSPGPREEQFF.

Turning to this clonotype: The CDR3 end shows no conserved phenylalanine or tryptophan, and so a read error is likely. The chain uses TRBV20-1 and TRBJ2-3, with D maybe TRBD2 (7 bases). The CDR3 covers 14 residues. Germline V gene data show CDR1 as DFQATT and CDR2 as SNEGSKA (reference sequence). Deletions cut 5 bases from V and 4 bases from J, with 16 bases between. The CDR3 loop reads CSAPKGGKADTQYL. The CDR3, as DNA: TGCAGTGCTCCGAAGGGGGGGAAGGCAGATACGCAGTATTTA.

The chain uses TRBV28 and TRBJ2-7; D is unresolved. The CDR3 spans 15 residues. Trimming shortened V by 6 bases and J by 0 bases, and 15 bases separated the two germline ends. CDR1 MDHEN and CDR2 SYDVKM come from the germline V gene. The CDR3 protein is CASSQLWTVSYEQYF. CDR3 nucleotide sequence: TGTGCCAGCAGCCAGCTATGGACCGTCTCCTACGAGCAGTACTTC.

This clonotype was detected only a few times. This chain uses TRBV2 with TRBJ2-7; 10 bases are shared with TRBD1. CDR3 length: 19 residues. V shed 6 bases and J 1 base; nucleotides not matched to a gene: 18. CDR1 and CDR2 (germline): SNHLY, FYNNEI. The CDR3 sequence is CASSNRDRGFGWGSYEQYF. The CDR3 DNA follows: TGTGCCAGCAGCAACCGGGACAGGGGATTTGGCTGGGGATCCTACGAGCAGTACTTC.

This clonotype was counted only a few times. The gene calls are TRBV14 and TRBJ2-5; D not certain. Germline CDR1 is SGHDN and CDR2 is FVKESK. The CDR3 sequence is 16 residues long. V was cut by 4 bases and J by 1 base, with 16 bases left in between. The DNA of the CDR3 is TGTGCCAGCAGCCTCCGGACGGCCAGCTCCCAAGAGACCCAGTACTTC. Protein sequence: CASSLRTASSQETQYF.